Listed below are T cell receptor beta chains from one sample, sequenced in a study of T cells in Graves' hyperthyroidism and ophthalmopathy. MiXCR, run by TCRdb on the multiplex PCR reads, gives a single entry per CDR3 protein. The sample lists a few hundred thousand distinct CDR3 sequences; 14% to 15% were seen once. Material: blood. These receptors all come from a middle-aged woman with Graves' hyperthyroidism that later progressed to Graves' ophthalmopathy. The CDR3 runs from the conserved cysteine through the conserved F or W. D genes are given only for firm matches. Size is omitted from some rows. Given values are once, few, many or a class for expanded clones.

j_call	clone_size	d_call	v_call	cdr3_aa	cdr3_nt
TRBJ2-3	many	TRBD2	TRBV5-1	CASSLATSGRFDTQYF	TGCGCCAGCAGCTTGGCGACTAGCGGGAGGTTTGATACGCAGTATTTT
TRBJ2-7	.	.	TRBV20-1	CSASGQFSGRLSYEQYF	TGCAGTGCTAGCGGACAATTCAGCGGCAGACTCTCCTACGAGCAGTACTTC
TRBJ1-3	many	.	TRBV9	CASSPHYSGNTIYF	TGTGCCAGCAGCCCCCATTACTCTGGAAACACCATATATTTT
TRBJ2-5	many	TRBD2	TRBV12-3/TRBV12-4	CASSKPLAGVETQYF	TGTGCCAGCAGTAAACCACTAGCGGGAGTAGAGACCCAGTACTTC
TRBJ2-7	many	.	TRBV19	CASSIQTGYEQYF	TGTGCCAGTAGTATTCAGACAGGCTACGAGCAGTACTTC
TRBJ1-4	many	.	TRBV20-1	CSARDNTGLTEKLFF	TGCAGTGCTAGAGATAACACAGGGCTGACTGAAAAACTGTTTTTT
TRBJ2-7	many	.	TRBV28	CASSPNPLYEQYF	TGTGCCAGCAGTCCAAACCCCCTTTACGAGCAGTACTTC
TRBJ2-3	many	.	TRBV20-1	CSARDRTTARVGTDTQYF	TGCAGTGCTAGAGATCGCACCACCGCCCGGGTTGGCACAGATACGCAGTATTTT
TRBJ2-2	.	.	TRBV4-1	CASSPLPLAATGELFF	TGCGCCAGCAGCCCCCTCCCACTAGCAGCCACCGGGGAGCTGTTTTTT
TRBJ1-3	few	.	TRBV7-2	CASSPALISGNTIYF	TGTGCCAGCAGCCCAGCGCTGATCTCTGGAAACACCATATATTTT
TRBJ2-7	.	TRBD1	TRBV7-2	CASSWDRGREQYF	TGTGCCAGCAGCTGGGACAGGGGTAGGGAGCAGTACTTC
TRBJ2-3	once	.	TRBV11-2	CASSLNRDGDTQYF	TGTGCCAGCAGCCTGAACAGGGACGGAGATACGCAGTATTTT
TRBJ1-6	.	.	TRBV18	CASSPRGEGSLHF	TGTGCCAGCTCACCCCGAGGTGAGGGGTCCCTCCACTTT
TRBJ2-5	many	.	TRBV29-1	CSVGGFQETQYF	TGCAGCGTTGGTGGCTTCCAAGAGACCCAGTACTTC
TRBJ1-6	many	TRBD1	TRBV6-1	CASKVTPGQGGSALHF	TGTGCCAGCAAAGTTACCCCGGGACAGGGGGGGTCAGCCCTCCACTTT
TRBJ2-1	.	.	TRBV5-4	CASSLGVRFWEVGNEQFF	TGTGCCAGCAGCTTGGGTGTTAGGTTTTGGGAGGTGGGCAATGAGCAGTTCTTC
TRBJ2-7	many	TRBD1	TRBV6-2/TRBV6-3	CASKYTGTGLSEQYF	TGTGCCAGCAAGTACACCGGGACAGGGCTCTCCGAGCAGTACTTC
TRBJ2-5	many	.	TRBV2	CASTPSRGETQYF	TGTGCCAGCACCCCCTCTAGGGGGGAGACCCAGTACTTC
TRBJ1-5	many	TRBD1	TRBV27	CASGTGNQPQHF	TGTGCCAGCGGGACAGGCAATCAGCCCCAGCATTTT
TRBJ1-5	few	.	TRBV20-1	CSARGRRYSNQPQHF	TGCAGTGCTAGAGGCCGGAGGTATAGCAATCAGCCCCAGCATTTT
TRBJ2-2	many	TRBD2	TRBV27	CASSFSSSGSDAGELFF	TGTGCCAGCAGTTTTTCGAGTAGCGGGAGTGATGCCGGGGAGCTGTTTTTT
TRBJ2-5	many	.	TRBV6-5	CASSYSRSTQETQYF	TGTGCCAGCAGTTACTCACGCTCCACTCAAGAGACCCAGTACTTC
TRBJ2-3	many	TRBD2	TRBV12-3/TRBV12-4	CASSLSNSGSTDTQYF	TGTGCCAGCAGTTTAAGTAATAGCGGGAGCACAGATACGCAGTATTTT
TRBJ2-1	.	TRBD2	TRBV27	CASKVTGTSGSNEQFF	TGTGCCAGCAAAGTTACCGGGACTAGCGGCAGCAATGAGCAGTTCTTC
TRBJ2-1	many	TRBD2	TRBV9	CASSGRPSGDIYNEQFF	TGTGCCAGCAGCGGGAGACCTAGCGGGGATATCTACAATGAGCAGTTCTTC
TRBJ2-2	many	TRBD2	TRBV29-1	CSGVTSGSITGELFF	TGCAGCGGTGTAACTAGCGGGAGCATCACCGGGGAGCTGTTTTTT
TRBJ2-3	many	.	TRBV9	CASSVGTTNGDTQYF	TGTGCCAGCAGCGTAGGGACCACAAATGGCGATACGCAGTATTTT
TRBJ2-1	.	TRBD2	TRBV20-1	CSARDETGVEREAEQFF	TGCAGTGCTAGAGATGAAACAGGGGTTGAGCGGGAGGCTGAGCAGTTCTTC
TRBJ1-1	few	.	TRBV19	CTSISGMNTEAFF	TGTACCAGTATTTCCGGAATGAACACTGAAGCTTTCTTT
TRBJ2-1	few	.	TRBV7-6	CASSLATSVDEQFF	TGTGCCAGCAGCTTAGCTACTTCGGTGGATGAGCAGTTCTTC
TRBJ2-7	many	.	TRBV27	CASRYRGAAGEGYEQYF	TGTGCCAGCAGGTACAGGGGGGCGGCAGGGGAGGGGTACGAGCAGTACTTC
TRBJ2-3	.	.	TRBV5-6	CASSLVLSVGLIRYTDTQYF	TGTGCCAGCAGCTTAGTCCTCTCAGTCGGTCTCATAAGATACACAGATACGCAGTATTTT
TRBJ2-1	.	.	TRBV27	CASTPSGPETWNEQFF	TGTGCCAGCACCCCTTCAGGGCCAGAGACCTGGAATGAGCAGTTCTTC
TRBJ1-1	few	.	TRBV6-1	CASYGGKRTEAFF	TGTGCCAGCTATGGGGGGAAACGGACTGAAGCTTTCTTT
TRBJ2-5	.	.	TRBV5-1	CASSFSGREETQYF	TGCGCCAGCAGCTTCTCCGGCAGGGAGGAGACCCAGTACTTC
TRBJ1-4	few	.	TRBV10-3	CAISDLGGMGEKLFF	TGTGCCATCAGTGACTTAGGGGGGATGGGTGAAAAACTGTTTTTT
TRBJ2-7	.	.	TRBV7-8	CASSSGTREQYF	TGTGCCAGCAGCTCGGGGACTCGGGAGCAGTACTTC